Listed below are T cell receptor beta chains from one sample, sequenced in a study of cytomegalovirus exposure and HLA in healthy donors. The protocol was immunoSEQ multiplex PCR, while the TCRdb copy is restricted to in-frame clones and leaves out a portion. The top ten hold 1.4% of the sample, which has about 170,000 clones, 70% to 80% seen once. Sequencing was carried out using PBMCs. All receptors derive from a woman aged 25 to 39 in good health and CMV-seropositive. Each CDR3 is given with its conserved first and last residue. A D gene is named only where the DNA matches it firmly. The listing skips clone size in some rows; elsewhere it reads once, few, many or a size class.

d_gene: TRBD1; abundance: -; j_gene: TRBJ1-1; v_gene: TRBV28; CDR3aa: CASRPRTGDEAFF; CDR3nt: TGTGCCAGCAGGCCACGGACAGGGGATGAAGCTTTCTTT
d_gene: -; abundance: -; j_gene: TRBJ2-5; v_gene: TRBV6-5; CDR3aa: CASSPGGGPGTQYF; CDR3nt: TGTGCCAGCAGCCCTGGCGGAGGGCCAGGGACCCAGTACTTC
d_gene: TRBD1; abundance: -; j_gene: TRBJ2-7; v_gene: TRBV7-9; CDR3aa: CASSLARDRVYEQYF; CDR3nt: TGTGCCAGCAGCTTAGCCCGGGACAGGGTCTACGAGCAGTACTTC
d_gene: -; abundance: -; j_gene: TRBJ2-1; v_gene: TRBV28; CDR3aa: CASSLEASAHNEQFF; CDR3nt: TGTGCCAGCAGTTTAGAGGCTAGCGCTCACAATGAGCAGTTCTTC
d_gene: TRBD1; abundance: few; j_gene: TRBJ1-2; v_gene: TRBV25-1; CDR3aa: CASSEWGDGGTGKGYTF; CDR3nt: TGTGCCAGCAGTGAATGGGGAGATGGTGGGACAGGGAAAGGCTACACCTTC
d_gene: TRBD2; abundance: -; j_gene: TRBJ2-2; v_gene: TRBV10-3; CDR3aa: CAIHDSGRTRGGELFF; CDR3nt: TGTGCCATCCACGATTCCGGGAGGACGCGTGGCGGGGAGCTGTTTTTT
d_gene: TRBD1; abundance: -; j_gene: TRBJ1-2; v_gene: TRBV2; CDR3aa: CASTRQGADGYTF; CDR3nt: TGTGCCAGCACCAGACAGGGGGCGGATGGCTACACCTTC
d_gene: -; abundance: once; j_gene: TRBJ2-7; v_gene: TRBV20-1; CDR3aa: CSARGLYEQYF; CDR3nt: TGCAGTGCTAGGGGACTCTACGAGCAGTACTTC
d_gene: TRBD2; abundance: few; j_gene: TRBJ2-7; v_gene: TRBV19; CDR3aa: CASSLGLAGGGGREQYF; CDR3nt: TGTGCCAGTAGTTTGGGACTAGCGGGAGGGGGGGGACGCGAGCAGTACTTC
d_gene: -; abundance: -; j_gene: TRBJ2-1; v_gene: TRBV5-6; CDR3aa: CASSLGHYNEQFF; CDR3nt: TGTGCCAGCAGCTTGGGGCACTACAATGAGCAGTTCTTC
d_gene: TRBD1; abundance: -; j_gene: TRBJ1-2; v_gene: TRBV27; CDR3aa: CASSFSSDRDLHF; CDR3nt: TGTGCCAGCAGTTTCTCCTCGGACAGGGATCTCCACTTC
d_gene: -; abundance: few; j_gene: TRBJ2-5; v_gene: TRBV27; CDR3aa: CASSLSRGGETQYF; CDR3nt: TGTGCCAGCAGTTTATCAAGAGGGGGAGAGACCCAGTACTTC
d_gene: -; abundance: -; j_gene: TRBJ2-1; v_gene: TRBV5-4; CDR3aa: CASSLGGRGAFNEQFF; CDR3nt: TGTGCCAGCAGCTTGGGTGGCAGGGGTGCTTTCAATGAGCAGTTCTTC
d_gene: -; abundance: -; j_gene: TRBJ1-3; v_gene: TRBV5-1; CDR3aa: CASSLGDTGSGNTIYF; CDR3nt: TGCGCCAGCAGCTTGGGGGACACAGGGTCTGGAAACACCATATATTTT
d_gene: -; abundance: few; j_gene: TRBJ2-2; v_gene: TRBV5-1; CDR3aa: CASSLEGREDTGELFF; CDR3nt: TGCGCCAGCAGCTTGGAGGGCAGGGAGGATACCGGGGAGCTGTTTTTT
d_gene: TRBD2; abundance: -; j_gene: TRBJ2-1; v_gene: TRBV7-6; CDR3aa: CASSSRLAGRYNEQFF; CDR3nt: TGTGCCAGCAGCTCCAGACTAGCGGGGAGATACAATGAGCAGTTCTTC
d_gene: -; abundance: -; j_gene: TRBJ2-3; v_gene: TRBV28; CDR3aa: CASKGRGADTQYF; CDR3nt: TGTGCCAGCAAGGGTCGGGGTGCAGATACGCAGTATTTT